These 15 T cell receptor beta chains originate from one sample sequenced in a study of molecular identifiers for immune sequencing clone quantification. TCRdb called the PCR reads again in MiXCR, with one record for every CDR3 protein. The data contain about 630,000 distinct CDR3 sequences, 25% of them singletons. The source material was naive CD8+ T cells from blood, with Jurkat cell RNA spiked in. Specified subset: FACS-sorted CD8+CD4-CCR7+CD45RA+ naive T cells. These receptors originate from a human donor in good health. Some libraries in this study had Jurkat cell RNA spiked in.

The chain uses TRBV11-2 and TRBJ1-1; D unclear. The V end was cut by 5 bases, the J end by 6 bases, with 19 bases between. The CDR3 is made up of 15 amino acids. Germline values: CDR1 SGHAT, CDR2 FQNNGV. Written as DNA, the CDR3 is TGTGCCAGCAGCCCCCGGCCGGCCAGGTCTGCTGAAGCTTTCTTT. Its translation: CASSPRPARSAEAFF.

CDR3 residues: CASNIGTAQEQYF. CDR3 nucleotide sequence: TGTGCCAGTAATATCGGGACAGCACAAGAGCAGTACTTC. The chain is built from TRBV19 and TRBJ2-7, with 7 bases aligning to TRBD1. V lost 7 bases to trimming and J lost 7 bases; unmatched junction nucleotides: 10. Germline assignment: CDR1 LNHDA and CDR2 SQIVND (reference sequence). The CDR3 runs 13 residues.

This clonotype occurred many times. V gene TRBV6-5 combines with J gene TRBJ1-1; the D is unclear. V was clipped by 2 bases and J by 2 bases, with 12 bases between them. Germline-derived CDR1 and CDR2 are MNHEY and SVGAGI. This CDR3 has 15 amino acids. The CDR3 nucleotides read TGTGCCAGCAGTTACGGACGGTCCCTTAACACTGAAGCTTTCTTT. Amino acids: CASSYGRSLNTEAFF.

At least ten counts were recorded for this clonotype. This rearrangement joins TRBV20-1 to TRBJ2-7; D is unresolved. Germline assignment: CDR1 DFQATT and CDR2 SNEGSKA (reference sequence). V lost 1 base, J lost 0 bases, and 7 bases lay in between. The length of the CDR3 is 13 residues. The CDR3 DNA sequence: TGCAGTGCTAGAGCAAGCCTCTCCTACGAGCAGTACTTC. This translates into CSARASLSYEQYF.

This clonotype was detected ten times or more. The gene calls are TRBV4-1 and TRBJ1-1; 7 bases agree with TRBD1. CDR3 size: 14 residues. Germline V gives CDR1 MGHRA, CDR2 YSYEKL. The junction had 5 bases not matched to a gene; V was cut back by 0 bases and J by 7 bases. This chain's CDR3 is CASSQEDRSHEAFF. In nucleotides, the CDR3 is TGCGCCAGCAGCCAAGAGGACAGGAGCCATGAAGCTTTCTTT.

This clonotype was picked up many times. V gene TRBV5-1 combines with J gene TRBJ2-5; D is possibly TRBD1 (6 bases). Trimming pared 4 bases from V and 2 bases from J, leaving 15 bases between. Looked up from germline, CDR1 is SGHRS and CDR2 is YFSETQ. The CDR3 spans 15 residues. CDR3 coding DNA: TGCGCCAGCAGCCAGGGGCCGACAGATCAAGAGACCCAGTACTTC. This gives the protein CASSQGPTDQETQYF.

The V and J genes are TRBV2 and TRBJ2-5; no firm D call. The germline CDR1 and CDR2 sequences are SNHLY and FYNNEI. V was cut by 3 bases and J by 5 bases, with 13 bases left in between. The CDR3 extends over 14 amino acids. CDR3 sequence: CASSEGLLVETQYF. In DNA form, the CDR3 reads TGTGCCAGCAGTGAGGGCCTGCTCGTGGAGACCCAGTACTTC.

The chain has TRBV27 and TRBJ2-1, with a possible D match to TRBD1 (7 bases). From germline, CDR1 is MNHEY and CDR2 SMNVEV (reference sequence). V was shortened by 4 bases and J by 6 bases, with 16 bases between the two germline ends. This CDR3 is 15 amino acids long. This CDR3 reads CASSSGGSASNEQFF. In DNA form, the CDR3 reads TGTGCCAGCAGTTCAGGGGGGTCGGCAAGCAATGAGCAGTTCTTC.

Regarding this clonotype: The CDR3 does not end in the conserved phenylalanine or tryptophan, so this is likely a read error. This chain joins TRBV7-9 and TRBJ2-7, with 9 bases identical to TRBD2. The ends lost 5 bases at V and 4 bases at J; junction bases unmatched: 9. The germline V gene encodes CDR1 SEHNR and CDR2 FQNEAQ (reference sequence). There are 15 residues in the CDR3. CDR3 coding DNA: TGTGCCAGCAGCCCTTTAGCGGGGGAGGGGTACGAGCAGTACCTC. Translating gives CASSPLAGEGYEQYL.

The rearrangement links TRBV4-3 to TRBJ1-5; no clear D gene. The germline V and J ends were trimmed by 0 bases and 4 bases, with 10 bases remaining between them. CDR3 length: 15 residues. The germline V gene has CDR1 LGHNA and CDR2 YSLEER. CDR3 amino acids: CASSQDRSWNQPQHF. The CDR3 DNA sequence: TGCGCCAGCAGCCAAGATCGGTCATGGAATCAGCCCCAGCATTTT.

This clonotype was seen a handful of times. The chain is built from TRBV2 and TRBJ1-5; D uncertain. The CDR3 consists of 12 residues. V lost 7 bases and J 6 bases, leaving 10 bases between the germline ends. CDR1 and CDR2 from the germline V gene are SNHLY and FYNNEI. In nucleotides, the CDR3 is TGTGCCAGCACGAAATGGGGTCAGCCCCAGCATTTT. Protein: CASTKWGQPQHF.

This clonotype has just one count. A junction end diverges from the germline sequence, so it may reflect a read error. The rearrangement joins TRBV9 to TRBJ2-1; D ambiguous. The CDR3 has 13 amino acids. Germline V CDR1 and CDR2: SGDLS, YYNGEE. The CDR3 DNA sequence: TGTGCCAGCAGCGTAGAAGGGAACAATGCGCAGTTCTTC. Translating gives CASSVEGNNAQFF.

The V call is TRBV6-5, the J call TRBJ2-5, with 15 positions matching TRBD2. V dropped 5 bases and J dropped 5; count of bases not matched to a gene: 3. The germline CDR1 and CDR2 sequences are MNHEY and SVGAGI. This CDR3 region has 15 residues. The CDR3 DNA reads TGTGCCAGCAGTGGACTAGCGGGAGGGTACGAGACCCAGTACTTC. Translated, it gives CASSGLAGGYETQYF.

Many counts were recorded for this clonotype. The chain joins TRBV7-9 to TRBJ2-2, with unresolved D. Trimming cost V 5 bases and J 1 base, with 17 bases left between them. This CDR3 has 17 amino acids. CDR1 is SEHNR and CDR2 is FQNEAQ in the germline V gene (reference sequence). The CDR3 loop is CASSLPPTHGNTGELFF. The CDR3 region has the DNA TGTGCCAGCAGCCTCCCCCCAACGCATGGGAACACCGGGGAGCTGTTTTTT.

The table lists this clonotype with many counts. The chain has TRBV5-6 and TRBJ1-1; a weak D match, TRBD1 (6 bases). The CDR3 length is 13 residues. Trimming stripped 4 bases from V and 4 bases from J, with 11 bases between. From germline, CDR1 is SGHDT and CDR2 YYEEEE. The CDR3 sequence is CASSRTDSTEAFF. For the CDR3, the DNA is TGTGCCAGCAGCAGGACGGACAGCACTGAAGCTTTCTTT.